This TCR beta chain was captured in a study of OX40 agonist ivuxolimab in advanced cancers. Study-level results: Low normalized T-cell clonal expansion was additionally recorded for some nonresponders. CD4+ and CD8+ blood T cells expanded clonally by week 6 at 0.1 to 3.0 mg/kg.

Concerning this clone: The target antigen is unknown.

Trimming shortened V by 5 bases and J by 2 bases, and 10 bases separated the two germline ends. Per germline, CDR1 ENHRY and CDR2 SYGVKD. The CDR3 runs 15 residues. Sampling times: baseline, cycle 4 day 1, cycle 7 day 1. Produced via immunoSEQ multiplex PCR; TCRdb's table is partial and in-frame only. Of about 36,000 clones listed, 74% are singletons. The sequence was collected from an adult with an advanced solid tumor such as melanoma, head and neck, liver or kidney cancer. The J gene is TRBJ2-6, the V gene TRBV10-3; D is possibly TRBD1 or TRBD2 (6 bases each). The sample was CD4+ or CD8+ T cells sorted from blood, taken in a trial of the OX40 agonist ivuxolimab. CDR3 DNA sequence: TGTGCCATCAGTTCGGGGGCTGCTGGGGCCAACGTCCTGACTTTC. Amino acid sequence: CAISSGAAGANVLTF.